The 29 T cell receptor beta chains reported below all come from one sample, sequenced in a study of monozygotic twins with inflammatory bowel disease. TCRdb derives one entry per CDR3 protein from the 5' RACE reads, leaving out DNA. This listing includes under 200,000 distinct CDR3 sequences. The sample consisted of blood. Receptor source: a human donor with ulcerative colitis or Crohn's disease, or a healthy co-twin of an affected twin (not recorded which).

V is TRBV12-3 or TRBV12-4 and J is TRBJ1-2; TCRdb's assignment of TRBD1 cannot be checked, as there is no DNA. This CDR3 spans 12 amino acids. CDR3 sequence: CASSLGGGGYTF.

The CDR3: CAWTQADGYTF. The V call is TRBV30, the J call TRBJ1-2. The CDR3 totals 11 residues. Germline CDR1 is GTSNPN and CDR2 is SVGIG (reference sequence).

The chain carries TRBV5-6 and TRBJ2-2; TCRdb calls TRBD2, which cannot be checked without DNA. The CDR3 has 16 residues. Germline V lookup: CDR1 SGHDT, CDR2 YYEEEE. CDR3 region: CASSLQLAFFSGELFF.

The rearrangement links TRBV6-4 to TRBJ1-1; TCRdb's assignment of TRBD1 cannot be checked, as there is no DNA. Germline V lookup: CDR1 MRHNA, CDR2 SNTAGT. The CDR3 is made up of 14 amino acids. The CDR3 reads CASRPEGVWTEAFF.

The chain has TRBV30 and TRBJ1-1; TCRdb's D call, TRBD1, is unchecked because there is no DNA. CDR3 length: 14 amino acids. The V gene's germline CDR1 is GTSNPN and CDR2 SVGIG (reference sequence). The CDR3: CAWSVLPRARADFF.

The CDR3 here is CASSLRTSGSSGELFF. The rearrangement joins TRBV11-2 to TRBJ2-2; TCRdb returns TRBD2, unconfirmable since there is no DNA. Germline CDR1 SGHAT, CDR2 FQNNGV. This CDR3 is 16 amino acids long.

The CDR3 here is CASSFWTDQETQYF. This rearrangement joins TRBV7-9 to TRBJ2-5; the D call from TCRdb, TRBD1, cannot be confirmed without DNA. CDR1 is SEHNR, CDR2 FQNEAQ, per germline (reference sequence). The CDR3 is 14 amino acids.

The gene calls are TRBV9 and TRBJ2-3; TCRdb gives TRBD1 as the D gene, but with no DNA this cannot be confirmed. Germline CDR1 reads SGDLS; CDR2 reads YYNGEE. The CDR3 is 15 amino acids. Here the CDR3 reads CASSEDRTGTDTQYF.

This rearrangement joins TRBV20-1 to TRBJ2-2. This CDR3 contains 13 residues. Germline V CDR1 and CDR2: DFQATT, SNEGSKA (reference sequence). The chain's CDR3 is CSSKQSFTGELFF.

The chain couples TRBV10-3 to TRBJ1-3. Germline lookup yields CDR1 ENHRY and CDR2 SYGVKD. The CDR3 runs 14 residues. The CDR3 loop reads CAIRPDTSGNTIYF.

This chain's CDR3 is CSAPPSGADQPQHF. J is TRBJ1-5 and V is TRBV20-1; the TCRdb call, TRBD1, lacks DNA for checking. This CDR3 has 14 amino acids. Germline loops: CDR1 DFQATT, CDR2 SNEGSKA (reference sequence).

The chain has TRBV4-1 and TRBJ2-2; the D call of TRBD1 rests on TCRdb alone, since no DNA is present to check it. Germline V gene lookup returns CDR1 MGHRA and CDR2 YSYEKL. This CDR3 spans 15 amino acids. CDR3 sequence: CASSQRDRETGELFF.

The chain has TRBV29-1 and TRBJ2-5; TCRdb outputs TRBD1, but without DNA this stays unchecked. The CDR3 is 14 amino acids. In germline, CDR1 is SQVTM, CDR2 ANQGSEA. The CDR3 region is CSVEAIAGAGAQYF.

The chain recombines TRBV5-6 with TRBJ2-2; TCRdb's D gene call, TRBD2, goes unchecked for lack of DNA. CDR1 SGHDT and CDR2 YYEEEE come from the germline V gene. CDR3 length: 15 residues. The CDR3 protein is CASSSTSGSSGELFF. The full variable domain, completed using reference TRBV5-6 and TRBJ2-2, is DAGVTQSPTHLIKTRGQQVTLRCSPKSGHDTVSWYQQALGQGPQFIFQYYEEEERQRGNFPDRFSGHQFPNYSSELNVNALLLGDSALYLCASSSTSGSSGELFFGEGSRLTVL.

The chain links TRBV5-1 to TRBJ2-5; lacking DNA, the TRBD1 call made by TCRdb goes unchecked. The CDR3 consists of 16 residues. Germline lookup yields CDR1 SGHRS and CDR2 YFSETQ. The CDR3 loop is CASSFESGGPRETQYF.

The rearrangement joins TRBV28 to TRBJ2-3. The CDR3 runs 14 residues. The V gene's germline CDR1 is MDHEN and CDR2 SYDVKM. CDR3 sequence: CASSLYARADTQYF.

The J gene is TRBJ2-7, the V gene TRBV5-1. The CDR3 has 15 residues. Germline-derived CDR1 and CDR2 are SGHRS and YFSETQ. The CDR3: CASSLESGDSYEQYF.

V usage is TRBV7-2 and J usage is TRBJ2-5; TCRdb returns TRBD1, unconfirmable since there is no DNA. The germline V gene has CDR1 SGHTA and CDR2 FQGNSA. This CDR3 is built from 15 residues. CDR3: CASSLLSGPGGTQYF. The full variable domain, completed using reference TRBV7-2 and TRBJ2-5, is GAGVSQSPSNKVTEKGKDVELRCDPISGHTALYWYRQSLGQGLEFLIYFQGNSAPDKSGLPSDRFSAERTGGSVSTLTIQRTQQEDSAVYLCASSLLSGPGGTQYFGPGTRLLVL.

The V call is TRBV27, the J call TRBJ2-7; TCRdb's assignment of TRBD1 cannot be checked, as there is no DNA. The CDR3 spans 15 residues. CDR1 and CDR2 (germline): MNHEY, SMNVEV (reference sequence). CDR3 sequence reads: CASSSPWGGDRQQYF.

The CDR3 here is CASSPKGQVYNEQFF. The chain joins TRBV14 to TRBJ2-1; TCRdb gives TRBD2 as the D gene, but with no DNA this cannot be confirmed. The CDR3 spans 15 residues. Per germline, CDR1 SGHDN and CDR2 FVKESK.

The chain couples TRBV24-1 to TRBJ2-7; TCRdb designates TRBD2, a call that cannot be tested without DNA. CDR1 and CDR2 (germline): KGHDR, SFDVKD. This CDR3 is built from 16 residues. CDR3 amino acids: CATSDKGVSGAYEQYF.

V gene TRBV7-2 combines with J gene TRBJ2-1; TCRdb proposes TRBD1, but this gene call is untestable without DNA. The germline V gene has CDR1 SGHTA and CDR2 FQGNSA. This CDR3 comprises 11 residues. The CDR3 here is CASTPLGEQFF.

This chain links TRBV27 with TRBJ1-2; lacking DNA, the TRBD1 call made by TCRdb goes unchecked. The V gene's germline CDR1 is MNHEY and CDR2 SMNVEV (reference sequence). CDR3 size: 18 residues. The CDR3 here is CASSLYPPGTGKVRGYTF.

CDR3 residues: CASSLLVVNEQFF. V is TRBV5-8 and J is TRBJ2-1; TCRdb's assignment of TRBD2 cannot be checked, as there is no DNA. In germline, CDR1 is SGHTS, CDR2 YDEGEE. The CDR3 has 13 residues.

This chain joins TRBV5-1 and TRBJ1-1; TCRdb's D call of TRBD1 is untestable without DNA. The CDR3 runs 14 residues. From germline, CDR1 is SGHRS and CDR2 YFSETQ. The CDR3 sequence: CASSLEQGNTEAFF.

This chain joins TRBV5-1 and TRBJ1-4. Germline CDR1 reads SGHRS; CDR2 reads YFSETQ. The CDR3 sequence is 15 residues long. Here the CDR3 reads CASSLMDSGNEKLFF.

The genes are TRBV7-2 and TRBJ1-6. This CDR3 is 14 amino acids long. Germline values: CDR1 SGHTA, CDR2 FQGNSA. The CDR3 sequence is CASSSGQRSSPLHF.

V gene TRBV25-1 combines with J gene TRBJ2-1; TCRdb indicates TRBD2, and absent DNA this call remains unverified. The CDR3 consists of 15 residues. Germline values: CDR1 MGHDK, CDR2 SYGVNS. The CDR3 reads CASSDRYGGDNEQFF.

V is TRBV5-6 and J is TRBJ2-2; TCRdb lists TRBD1, though no DNA is available to test this call. Germline CDR1 and CDR2: SGHDT and YYEEEE. The CDR3 totals 16 residues. CDR3 sequence: CASSSMGAWGTGELFF.